This T cell receptor beta chain was documented in a study of cytomegalovirus exposure and HLA in healthy donors. Study as a whole: An analysis done earlier identified about 120 million unique TCR beta sequences from around 180 million T cells.

A remark on this clone: The target antigen is unknown.

The primer mix had 60 Vbeta and 13 Jbeta primers. This table comes from immunoSEQ multiplex PCR, and its TCRdb copy is limited to in-frame clones, with some not included. This sample carries over 150,000 clones, around 72% of them seen once, and the ten largest clones take approximately 1.5%. Germline-derived CDR1 and CDR2 are SGHVS and FQNEAQ. V lost 4 bases, J lost 4 bases, and 16 bases lay in between. This CDR3 spans 15 amino acids. Study results and limitations: Accurate HLA-A and HLA-B prediction from TCR beta sequences was reported for most subjects. In a later analysis, the majority of CMV-associated beta chains seemingly showed HLA restriction. Later analysis identified several of the most significant clusters that appeared linked to common viral pathogens.

The V and J genes are TRBV7-8 and TRBJ1-2, with D unresolved. The source of this sequence is a man in his fifties in good health and CMV-seronegative. Input material: PBMCs. CDR3 coding DNA: TGTGCCAGCAGCTCCCTGCTTGGCAGTATCTATGGCTACACCTTC. This gives the protein CASSSLLGSIYGYTF.